This entry features one T cell receptor beta chain sequence. Based on its abundance in the sample, this clone is medium-sized (0.01 to 0.1%). Its antigen is unknown. Within one base of it there is no much larger clone, and no base qualities were kept. The same CDR3 arises from other DNA sequences in this sample as well. V is pared back by 1 base and J by 4 bases, with 10 bases lying between the germline termini. The CDR3 covers 15 residues, taking in both the cysteine and the phenylalanine. Solely the CDR3 DNA is kept, with 45 bases framed from the first base. For CDR1 and CDR2, the germline V gene (reference sequence) lists SEHNR and FQNEAQ. These data come from a study of beta chain features in type 1 diabetes (dated by TCRdb to about 2018). Background on the whole study: No differences in mean age, gender distribution, total cell number or subset yield were found between patients and healthy donors. The study compared TCRB repertoires of sorted circulating CD4+ T cell subsets between recently diagnosed type 1 diabetes patients and matched healthy donors. Naive and central memory subsets were obtained from all 30 or so donors, but regulatory and stem cell-like memory subsets were isolated from only 8 patients and roughly eight healthy donors. A total of some 110 million sorted cells were examined across all samples, and the number of cells per subset was strongly correlated with RNA yield.

All of the isolated RNA was reverse transcribed with the High Capacity cDNA Reverse Transcription Kit, so expressed TCRB transcripts were sequenced. Deep immunoSEQ sequencing was performed on naive, central memory and regulatory T cell samples, with an average of about 3.6 million total reads per sample. After sorted cells were lysed in RLT buffer, RNA was extracted with DNase-treated RNeasy Micro or Mini kits, with the choice depending on cell number. To prevent cross-contamination, every cell subset was processed on its own, while patient and healthy donor samples were processed together. The immunoSEQ multiplex PCR was used to amplify TCRB sequences from cDNA, generating 87-bp fragments that spanned the CDR3 region. Amplicons were sequenced on the Illumina HiSeq platform. Per the original workflow: PCR bias was corrected computationally using synthetic template baselines, and reads within Hamming distance 2 were collapsed, with unmergeable singletons discarded. By aligning reads against IMGT, V, D and J genes, CDR3 length, and insertions or deletions at six rearrangement sites were assigned. Within each subset, clonotype counts were normalized to the number of sorted cells before true diversity and Gini coefficients were calculated with the tcR R package. The overlap coefficient, calculated on TCRB nucleotide sequences, was used to measure repertoire sharing. Here the immuneACCESS table is served through TCRdb, limited to in-frame sequences with V and J called. Missing clones are a known gap in these copies; in checked studies unresolved V genes cover under half, and the rest lacks a known reason. The V and J calls and clone size were taken over from that table, and D and trimming were inferred from the DNA. The sample records 240,000 or so clones, 25% to 35% of which are singletons. Of the sample, roughly 4% is held by the ten largest clones.

From each donor, a single peripheral blood sample of around 120 mL on average was drawn into heparinised tubes. Naive, central memory, regulatory and stem cell-like memory CD4+ T cells were sorted on a BD FACSAria II using a panel including CD45RO, CCR7, CD25, CD127, CD95 and CD27. All sorted populations exceeded 95% purity. PBMCs were isolated immediately by Lymphoprep density gradient centrifugation and stained directly without culture. So that batch effects would be minimized, each experiment stained and sorted samples in pairs, pairing one healthy donor with one patient. Here is what the overall study found, with its caveats: HLA sub-analyses involved small numbers of individuals, so any influence of HLA type on TCRB rearrangement remained unresolved. At VDJ recombination sites, patients with type 1 diabetes made fewer insertions and deleted more nucleotides, a pattern implying thymic rearrangement abnormalities. Because cDNA was sequenced instead of genomic DNA, highly expressing activated cells could be over-represented, though the groups showed no difference in activation or CD3 levels. Shorter templates might have been favored by PCR, but patient and control samples were amplified and corrected together, so both groups would have been affected equally by any skew. A moderate but significant shortening of TCRB CDR3 length was observed in type 1 diabetes patients in all four CD4+ subsets. Naive, central memory and regulatory TCRB repertoires appeared to be more similar among patients than among healthy donors.

The chain joins TRBV7-9 to TRBJ1-4; the D gene lacks a confident call. The origin of this receptor is a man younger than 45 in good health. The sample was central memory CD4+ T cells from blood. DNA sequence: TGTGCCAGCAGCTTAGTTCTGCAGAGTAATGAAAAACTGTTTTTT. This yields the protein CASSLVLQSNEKLFF.